A selection of T cell receptor beta chains follows, all from one sample in a study of a mutant IDH1 vaccine in newly diagnosed glioma. For these TCRs, the target antigens are not known. The method was immunoSEQ multiplex PCR; TCRdb's version includes in-frame clones alone and lacks a portion of them. This sample has 50,000 to 65,000 clones, with around 85% found just once. Sequences were derived from PBMCs, sampled from a glioma patient whose treatment included an IDH1 peptide vaccine. These receptor sequences come from a middle-aged man with glioma. CDR3s include the opening cysteine and the closing phenylalanine or tryptophan. Each record gives: D gene, J gene, clone size, V gene, CDR3 DNA, CDR3 protein. D genes are given only for firm matches. Part of the rows lack a size; the others show once, few, many or a class for expanded clones.

>TRBD2|TRBJ2-3|.|TRBV10-3
TGTGCCATCAGCGAGGGGCTAGCGGGGCGCACAGATACGCAGTATTTT
CAISEGLAGRTDTQYF
>TRBD2|TRBJ2-7|.|TRBV5-6
TGTGCCAGCAGTTTGGGACTAGCGGGAGTCGAGCAGTACTTC
CASSLGLAGVEQYF
>TRBD2|TRBJ2-3|once|TRBV5-4
TGTGCCAGCAGCACCGGACTAGCGGGACCCACAGATACGCAGTATTTT
CASSTGLAGPTDTQYF
>.|TRBJ2-1|.|TRBV7-9
TGTGCCAGCAGCTTTAAAGGGGACCATGAGCAGTTCTTC
CASSFKGDHEQFF
>.|TRBJ1-2|.|TRBV6-1
TGTGCCAGCAGACCCGTCGGCATCCTCTATGGCTACACCTTC
CASRPVGILYGYTF
>.|TRBJ2-3|.|TRBV2
TGTGCCAGCAGCGATGGACAGAAAAACACAGATACGCAGTATTTT
CASSDGQKNTDTQYF
>TRBD2|TRBJ2-3|.|TRBV5-6
TGTGCCAGCAGCTTGGTCGGGAGGGGCACAGATACGCAGTATTTT
CASSLVGRGTDTQYF
>.|TRBJ2-5|.|TRBV21-1
TGTGCCAGCAGCAAAGCTGTCAGAGAAGAGACCCAGTACTTC
CASSKAVREETQYF
>TRBD2|TRBJ2-3|.|TRBV7-3
TGTGCCAGCAGCTTAACGGGGGCTGCGGGAGGAAGCACAGATACGCAGTATTTT
CASSLTGAAGGSTDTQYF
>.|TRBJ1-2|.|TRBV28
TGTGCCATCGGTAGAGGGTCCTATGGCTACACCTTC
CAIGRGSYGYTF
>.|TRBJ1-4|.|TRBV18
TGTGCCAGCTCCCGACAACAGGGCTCTCAGGAAAAACTGTTTTTT
CASSRQQGSQEKLFF
>.|TRBJ1-4|.|TRBV2
TGTGCCAGCAGTGAACACTGGGGGGGTAATGAAAAACTGTTTTTT
CASSEHWGGNEKLFF
>TRBD2|TRBJ2-3|.|TRBV10-3
TGTGCCATCAGTGAGCGAACTAGCGGGAACCCCGGTGCGCGGGATACGCAGTATTTT
CAISERTSGNPGARDTQYF
>.|TRBJ2-1|once|TRBV19
TGTGCCAGTATAACCCCCCTAGGTGGGAGGAATGAGCAGTTCTTC
CASITPLGGRNEQFF
>.|TRBJ2-7|.|TRBV5-4
TGTGCCAGCAGCTTGGAGGGGTACGAGCAGTACTTC
CASSLEGYEQYF
>TRBD1|TRBJ2-1|few|TRBV27
TGTGCCAGCAGCCACAGGGGCTATGAGCAGTTCTTC
CASSHRGYEQFF
>.|TRBJ2-7|.|TRBV11-2
TGTGCCAGCAGCTATCCACTCCAAGAGCAGTACTTC
CASSYPLQEQYF
>TRBD1|TRBJ1-1|.|TRBV5-6
TGTGCCAGCAGCTTGATCGACAGGGATGACACTGAAGCTTTCTTT
CASSLIDRDDTEAFF
>.|TRBJ1-2|.|TRBV5-6
TGTGCCAGCAGTCAGGAGGGAGCATATGGCTACACCTTC
CASSQEGAYGYTF
>.|TRBJ2-7|once|TRBV5-3
TGTGCCAGAAGCTGGACGGACACCTACGAGCAGTACTTC
CARSWTDTYEQYF
>TRBD1|TRBJ2-5|.|TRBV5-1
TGCGCCAGCAGCTTTAGGGGACAGGGTCAAGAGACCCAGTACTTC
CASSFRGQGQETQYF
>.|TRBJ2-7|.|TRBV4-1
TGCGCCAGCAGCCAAGCGATGGACAGACGGTACGAGCAGTACTTC
CASSQAMDRRYEQYF
>.|TRBJ2-4|.|TRBV28
TGTGCCAGCCGCCGGGTAGCCAAAAACATTCAGTACTTC
CASRRVAKNIQYF
>.|TRBJ2-7|.|TRBV11-2
TGTGCCAGCAGCTCCCGGAGGGCCAGCTACGAGCAGTACTTC
CASSSRRASYEQYF
>.|TRBJ2-3|.|TRBV2
TGTGCCAGCAGTGGACAGGTGGGGACAGATACGCAGTATTTT
CASSGQVGTDTQYF
>.|TRBJ2-5|.|TRBV4-1
TGCGCCAGCAGCCAAGTCGAAGGAGAGACCCAGTACTTC
CASSQVEGETQYF
>TRBD1|TRBJ2-5|.|TRBV5-1
TGCGCCAGCAGCTCCGGGACAGGGGGCGTCGAGACCCAGTACTTC
CASSSGTGGVETQYF
>.|TRBJ1-1|once|TRBV27
TGTGCCAGCAGGCTAACAGAGGCTCACACTGAAGCTTTCTTT
CASRLTEAHTEAFF
>.|TRBJ1-2|once|TRBV5-8
TGTGCCAGCAGCATCAGGACCAGCTACACCTTC
CASSIRTSYTF
>.|TRBJ2-7|.|TRBV7-9
TGTGCCAGCAGCTTAGCTTTCGGCGTACTCTCCTACGAGCAGTACTTC
CASSLAFGVLSYEQYF
>.|TRBJ2-5|.|TRBV18
TGTGCCAGCTCACCAGTTGCGTATAGCGGACAAGAGACCCAGTACTTC
CASSPVAYSGQETQYF
>TRBD2|TRBJ2-3|.|TRBV5-1
TGCGCCAGCAGCTTGGCGGCGGGAGGGCCCATAGATACGCAGTATTTT
CASSLAAGGPIDTQYF
>TRBD2|TRBJ2-3|.|TRBV7-9
TGTGCCAGCAGCTGGATGTGGGAGGGCGCGCAGTATTTT
CASSWMWEGAQYF
>TRBD2|TRBJ2-1|.|TRBV7-2
TGTGCCAGCAGTTTTAGCGGGAGTCACAATGAGCAGTTCTTC
CASSFSGSHNEQFF
>.|TRBJ1-4|.|TRBV27
TGTGCCAGCAGTTTCGCGGGGGGTGAAAAACTGTTTTTT
CASSFAGGEKLFF
>.|TRBJ1-1|.|TRBV11-2
TGTGCCAGCAGCTTAGGTGCACGGCGGACTGAAGCTTTCTTT
CASSLGARRTEAFF
>TRBD2|TRBJ2-2|.|TRBV7-2
TGTGCCAGCAGCTTACTTGGGACTAGCGGGAACACCGGGGAGCTGTTTTTT
CASSLLGTSGNTGELFF
>.|TRBJ2-6|.|TRBV19
TGTGCCAGTAGTATGGGGGGTGGGGCCAACGTCCTGACTTTC
CASSMGGGANVLTF
>.|TRBJ2-1|.|TRBV2
TGTGCCAGCAGTGAAGTAGTGACTATACCCTACAATGAGCAGTTCTTC
CASSEVVTIPYNEQFF
>TRBD1|TRBJ1-4|few|TRBV7-9
TGTGCCAGCAGCCTCGACAGGGGGGGAGAAAAACTGTTTTTT
CASSLDRGGEKLFF
>.|TRBJ1-3|.|TRBV5-1
TGCGCCAGCAGCTTGGCCTCCAGGGGCTCTGGAAACACCATATATTTT
CASSLASRGSGNTIYF
>.|TRBJ1-5|.|TRBV7-9
TGTGCCAGCAGCTTATCGGGGGGCGGTCAGCCCCAGCATTTT
CASSLSGGGQPQHF
>TRBD2|TRBJ2-4|.|TRBV4-3
TGCGCCAGCAGCCAAGCGACATATACTAGCGGGAGTTCCCAAAACATTCAGTACTTC
CASSQATYTSGSSQNIQYF
>TRBD1|TRBJ1-1|.|TRBV28
TGTGCCAGCAGTTATAGGGGACAGGCGAACACTGAAGCTTTCTTT
CASSYRGQANTEAFF
>TRBD2|TRBJ2-7|.|TRBV6-5
TGTGCCAGCAGTACCTCGACTAGCGGGGGCCACGAGCAGTACTTC
CASSTSTSGGHEQYF
>.|TRBJ1-3|few|TRBV5-1
TGCGCCAGCAGCTTCGGGTCTGGAAACACCATATATTTT
CASSFGSGNTIYF
>.|TRBJ2-5|.|TRBV7-2
TGTGCCAGCAGCCCTGGAAGGGAGACCCAGTACTTC
CASSPGRETQYF
>TRBD1|TRBJ2-7|few|TRBV9
TGTGCCAGCAGCCCTGGTAGGGGACAGACCTACGAGCAGTACTTC
CASSPGRGQTYEQYF
>.|TRBJ1-2|.|TRBV6-5
TGTGCCAGCAGTTACGAGGGCTTATATGGCTACACCTTC
CASSYEGLYGYTF
>TRBD2|TRBJ2-7|.|TRBV4-1
TGCGCCAGCAGCCCCCAGCCGGGACTACGCTCCCATGTCGAGCAGTACTTC
CASSPQPGLRSHVEQYF
>.|TRBJ2-1|.|TRBV27
TGTGCCAGCAGTTTACGGCCTTCTACTGAGCAGTTCTTC
CASSLRPSTEQFF